The source of this T cell receptor beta chain is a study of blood T cells in healthy people across ages (dated by TCRdb to between 2014 and 2017). Regarding the research as a whole: In model experiments, template switching captured about one uniquely barcoded TCR beta cDNA molecule for every two T cells. The study measured age-related changes in TCR beta repertoire diversity using deep sequencing normalized with unique cDNA molecular identifiers. The donors were divided into four age groups: young (average roughly 15 years), middle-aged (about 40), aged (about 60) and long-lived (about 90). Donors of different ages were randomly distributed across sequencing lanes to avoid experimental bias. The study analyzed two additional independent replicas of 1 million unique cDNA reads from the same blood draw for two donors, one aged 18 to 30 and one aged 80 or older.

CDR1 and CDR2, looked up from the germline V gene (reference sequence), are SEHNR and FQNEAQ. The CDR3 holds 14 amino acids from the cysteine to the phenylalanine. Kept here is only the CDR3 DNA, which spans 42 bases and is read in frame from base 1. The library was made by 5' RACE. For sequencing, an Illumina HiSeq 2500 was employed. The second PCR ran for roughly 7 to 12 cycles and used a J-beta primer mix along with a sample-barcoded 5' primer. A unique molecular identifier was introduced onto each TCR beta cDNA molecule by a template-switch 5' adaptor carrying 12 random nucleotides. Each sample yielded at least 2.5 million CDR3-containing paired-end reads. The Mint cDNA synthesis kit, primed by a TRBC-specific oligonucleotide, was used to synthesize first-strand cDNA from all RNA. After uracil-DNA glycosylase treatment, a first 18-cycle PCR used universal primers M1SS and BC2_uni_R on all cDNA. The authors' analysis ran thus. Each sample was normalized by randomly selecting 1 million high-quality reads, each carrying a distinct molecular identifier. Instead of being binned into consensus sequences, reads that shared molecular identifiers were thrown out. MiTCR, with a Q25 quality threshold and the strictest error-elimination algorithm, was used for CDR3 identification, clonotype clustering and error correction. Lower-bound total TCR beta diversity was estimated with a nonparametric unseen species model using Euler transformation. TCRdb's own reprocessing of the public reads used fastp at Q25 and MiXCR and kept productive beta chains. CDR3 protein sequences are deduplicated, and each keeps its most common genes and DNA. TCRdb, not the original authors, processed these V and J calls. The sample table records 450,000 to 700,000 distinct CDR3 sequences; approximately 25% of these occur just once. Roughly 20% of the sample is in the top ten clones.

Systemically healthy Caucasian individuals from Russia, 35 to 40 in total and aged roughly 6 to 100 years, were included as donors. Approximately 9 milliliters of peripheral blood were collected from each donor into EDTA-treated Vacutainer tubes. PBMCs were isolated by Ficoll-Paque density-gradient centrifugation, with at least 7 million obtained per sample. Trizol reagent was used to extract total RNA from PBMCs, with at least 6 micrograms per sample. For every donor, an aliquot of PBMCs went through flow cytometry to measure the percentages of naive CD45RAhigh/CD27high T cells. This clonotype came up a few times. The antigen it binds to is not known. One junction end does not reproduce the germline sequence, and a read error may be involved. Study-level results and caveats: The long-lived group showed more naive CD4+ T cells, fewer expanded clones and increased TCR diversity than the aged group, suggesting age selection. Donor CMV infection status was unknown, potentially confounding age-related changes in expanded clonotypes. As age increased, observed TCR beta diversity per million T cells dropped in a roughly linear way, and a significant reduction was already evident by age 40. Because profiling used bulk unsorted PBMCs, naive and antigen-experienced compartments could not be compared conclusively. Observed TCR beta diversity correlated strongly with the percentage of naive T cells measured by flow cytometry. Estimates of total diversity based on one million sequenced T cells were regarded as lower bounds and as underestimates.

This clonotype originated in a woman in her sixties or seventies in good health. The chain joins TRBV7-9 to TRBJ1-4; a stretch of 11 junction bases matches TRBD1. The sequenced sample consisted of blood. The DNA sequence is given as TGTGCCGGCAGCTTGGGACAGGGGGATGAAAAACTGTTTTTT. Its translation reads: CAGSLGQGDEKLFF.